A selection of T cell receptor beta chains follows, all from one sample in a study of technical replicates of blood from a few donors. The protocol was immunoSEQ multiplex PCR, while the TCRdb copy is restricted to in-frame clones and leaves out a portion. The profile shows 7,500 to 9,500 clones, roughly 90% of them singletons. Sample: PBMCs. Receptors originate from a human donor in good health. Both conserved end residues are trimmed from each CDR3.

V	J	CDR3
TRBV6-5	TRBJ2-7	ASRPTSGSYEQY
TRBV19	TRBJ2-7	ASSPLDVTGGLHEQY
TRBV13	TRBJ2-3	ASSQRTSTDTQY
TRBV5-1	TRBJ2-7	ASSFGAGGFYEQY
TRBV27	TRBJ2-2	ASRVLAGDTGELF
TRBV6-5	TRBJ2-1	ASSLSSSDEQF
TRBV19	TRBJ1-5	ASSISPNQPQH
TRBV29-1	TRBJ2-5	SVAGTVQETQY
TRBV12-2	TRBJ2-1	ASRLAGTGTSGRNEQF
TRBV6-1	TRBJ1-1	ASSVKQGAGTEAF
TRBV7-7	TRBJ2-5	ASSPDRVGETQY
TRBV30	TRBJ2-1	AWGPGLAGGNEQF
TRBV29-1	TRBJ2-3	SVVLPDTQY
TRBV6-6	TRBJ1-5	ASSTGTGDQPQH
TRBV27	TRBJ1-2	ASSLTGGIGYT
TRBV11-1	TRBJ2-3	ASSLGLAGGVWTDTQY
TRBV19	TRBJ2-7	ASSMSGESYEQY
TRBV9	TRBJ2-7	ASSEGLAGSYEQY
TRBV7-9	TRBJ2-5	ASSSQGPGETQY
TRBV7-9	TRBJ1-2	ASSPTFFTLTGTNGYT
TRBV11-2	TRBJ1-3	ASSLEGARGSGNTIY
TRBV19	TRBJ1-2	ASSIGRGQGKDYGYT
TRBV7-9	TRBJ1-5	ASSSPTGDSNQPQH
TRBV5-1	TRBJ2-3	ASSTGTAGFGSRSTDTQY
TRBV19	TRBJ2-7	ASSTMTGATYEQY
TRBV28	TRBJ1-5	ATTVRANNQPQH
TRBV11-2	TRBJ1-2	ASSALRRAGRDVDYGYT
TRBV4-2	TRBJ2-3	ASSPQSVAGTDTQY
TRBV7-6	TRBJ1-5	ASSLQTGGNQPQH
TRBV2	TRBJ2-1	ASSRDYHNEQF
TRBV29-1	TRBJ2-7	SVESGGSYEQY
TRBV30	TRBJ1-3	AWSPPSSGSGNTIY
TRBV30	TRBJ2-6	AWEQGAGANVLT
TRBV6-5	TRBJ1-2	ASSQPTGSADGYT
TRBV4-2	TRBJ2-2	ASSQGGSGGGELF
TRBV25-1	TRBJ1-1	ASSEDGQGGTEAF
TRBV6-6	TRBJ1-1	ASSYSRSIEAF
TRBV7-5	TRBJ1-5	VRSRLGNQPQH
TRBV28	TRBJ2-1	ASSSTSGRNEQF
TRBV29-1	TRBJ2-7	SVGAVAGGPSSYEQY
TRBV11-2	TRBJ2-7	ASSLGGPGSSYEQY
TRBV5-1	TRBJ2-5	ASSRTGGQETQY
TRBV5-1	TRBJ2-1	ASSSLSGSYNEQF
TRBV7-9	TRBJ2-3	ASSLAGGTDTQY
TRBV5-6	TRBJ2-7	ASSPGTNYEQY
TRBV29-1	TRBJ2-1	SVESGSSYNEQF
TRBV14	TRBJ1-1	ASSQRTEGRGTEAF
TRBV30	TRBJ2-5	AWRRQAQETQY
TRBV28	TRBJ1-2	ASRTPGGDKYGYT
TRBV20-1	TRBJ1-1	SVKGITEAF
TRBV13	TRBJ2-1	ASSLPHRGNWDEQF
TRBV5-1	TRBJ1-1	ASSQGAQGTEAF
TRBV2	TRBJ2-2	ASSDPQENTGELF
TRBV6-5	TRBJ2-3	ASSLTGVGDTQY
TRBV5-1	TRBJ2-7	ASGDPQSSYEQY
TRBV6-1	TRBJ2-7	ASSDLAGEGHEQY
TRBV10-2	TRBJ1-2	ASSTGTVTLYGYT
TRBV6-4	TRBJ2-3	ASRRLAGTTDTQY
TRBV29-1	TRBJ1-5	SVVQDSNQPQH